This record covers a single T cell receptor beta chain. TCRdb keeps only in-frame clones here, not all; method: immunoSEQ multiplex PCR. The data show 72,000 or so clones, roughly 86% seen once. The CDR3 consists of 16 residues. V was clipped by 7 bases and J by 3 bases; unmatched bases: 5. Germline CDR1 reads LNHDA; CDR2 reads SQIVND (reference sequence). The source of the sample is a study of blood T cell repertoires in COVID-19. Study in general: Samples of COVID-19 (acute and convalescent) were obtained from the United States, Italy and Spain.

The receptor was derived from a woman aged 55-70 years with acute or convalescent COVID-19. Sequenced material: peripheral blood. The V and J genes are TRBV19 and TRBJ2-1; 14 positions match TRBD2. Here the CDR3 DNA reads TGTGCCAGTACCGGGACTAGCGGGGGCCGCTACAATGAGCAGTTCTTC. It yields the protein CASTGTSGGRYNEQFF. Together with reference TRBV19 and TRBJ2-1, the CDR3 gives the full variable domain: DGGITQSPKYLFRKEGQNVTLSCEQNLNHDAMYWYRQDPGQGLRLIYYSQIVNDFQKGDIAEGYSVSREKKESFPLTVTSAQKNPTAFYLCASTGTSGGRYNEQFFGPGTRLTVL.